This T cell receptor (beta chain) was identified during a study of blood T cell repertoires in COVID-19. TCRdb's table, derived via immunoSEQ multiplex PCR, lists solely in-frame clones and lacks some. The top ten clones hold roughly 8% of a sample with about 480,000 clones, about nine tenths of them seen once. A single count supports this clone. Sequenced material: PBMCs or T cells enriched from blood (not recorded which). The receptor's source is a woman aged 55-75 years who had recovered from COVID-19.

The CDR3 is CASSGEEEKLFF. The CDR3, as DNA: TGCGCCAGCAGCGGTGAAGAGGAAAAACTGTTTTTT. The V gene is TRBV5-1, the J gene TRBJ1-4; D gene uncertain. Germline V lookup: CDR1 SGHRS, CDR2 YFSETQ. There are 12 residues in the CDR3. V lost 4 bases and J lost 8, with 9 bases in between.